The TCR beta chain under discussion was sequenced for a study of T-cell memory formation after mild COVID-19. Findings of the study overall: Cross-reactive memory appears to have joined, as suggested by some responding clones showing up in pre-infection memory. Later expanders leaned toward CD4+, whereas clones contracting from day 15 to 85 were balanced CD4/CD8. Specificity for SARS-CoV-2 was not confirmed among the second-wave clones peaking on day 37.

5'RACE with constant-segment primers yielded barcoded, UMI-tagged TCR alpha and TCR beta cDNA libraries. Via MiXCR, TCRdb re-called the 5' RACE reads, giving one row per CDR3 protein. The table lists about 16,000 distinct CDR3 sequences, 20% to 30% of them singletons. Trimming took 3 bases from V and 6 from J, leaving 15 bases between them. The CDR3 consists of 14 residues. This clonotype showed up many times. What it recognizes is unknown. What was sequenced was PBMCs or a T cell subset sorted from them (not recorded which). The chain is built from TRBV12-3 or TRBV12-4 and TRBJ2-7; D ambiguous. The origin of this receptor is a man between 18 and 35 years old who had mild COVID-19 (a few samples of this study predate the infection). Cell type and time point are not known. CDR3 sequence: CASSLLAVSVEQYF. CDR3 in DNA: TGTGCCAGCAGTTTGTTGGCGGTTTCGGTCGAGCAGTACTTC.